The rows below give T cell receptor beta chains drawn from one sample of a study of CD8 T cells in ankylosing spondylitis. Via MiXCR, TCRdb re-called the 5' RACE reads, giving one row per CDR3 protein. The profile shows some 130,000 distinct CDR3 sequences, about 7.3% of them singletons. Sequenced material: blood, either unsorted or a sorted T cell fraction (not recorded which). All receptors come from a female donor with ankylosing spondylitis or in good health (not recorded which). Each CDR3 is given without its conserved first and last residue. Size is stated for part of the rows, as once, few or many counts, or as a class when the clone is expanded.

abundance | v_gene | CDR3aa
many | TRBV12-3/TRBV12-4 | ASSFEQSYEQY
many | TRBV9 | ASSVVGGNEQY
many | TRBV7-9 | ASSLLQPEAF
many | TRBV12-3/TRBV12-4 | ASSLDRAGANVLT
many | TRBV20-1 | SARSGEPQH
many | TRBV20-1 | SASRDTDTQY
many | TRBV20-1 | SVKGGGSSYEQY
- | TRBV6-2/TRBV6-3 | ASSPPPTGVTGELF
many | TRBV11-1 | ASSPLAPSGGRSTDTQY
- | TRBV30 | AWGPGTSYEQY
- | TRBV12-3/TRBV12-4 | ASMVQANTEAF
many | TRBV7-2 | ASSSAGQGNYGYT
many | TRBV20-1 | SARAPVADNEQF
many | TRBV9 | ASSARDSLRYSYGYT
few | TRBV5-1 | ASSLSGVYNSPLH
once | TRBV18 | ASSPLGNPETQY
many | TRBV5-1 | ASSLEGQRQETQY
many | TRBV20-1 | SATRAALHEQY
many | TRBV4-1 | ASSQPSPTGDQPQH
few | TRBV30 | AWSVLGGYT
many | TRBV6-5 | ASSYLPGQGVGELF
many | TRBV7-8 | ASSPLGTNEQF
many | TRBV4-1 | ASSQYPAGTPGRYTEAF
many | TRBV20-1 | SASPVSGTTEAF
many | TRBV4-1 | ASSPGTGPNQPQH
few | TRBV7-9 | ASSSPRSYGYT
many | TRBV12-3/TRBV12-4 | ASRGTGGNQPQH
many | TRBV12-3/TRBV12-4 | ASSLGSGGWGTGELF
many | TRBV3-1 | ASSQEGWGANEAF
- | TRBV5-4 | ASSPKGSRQEAQY
many | TRBV9 | ASSVDIDRGYT
many | TRBV29-1 | SARQLETQY
few | TRBV4-3 | ASSQGAPLWELF
many | TRBV3-1 | ASAEGSNQPQH
- | TRBV4-2 | ASSPQGPGDTEAF
- | TRBV7-3 | ASSRVIGPGTEAF
many | TRBV25-1 | ASSPRNEKLF
many | TRBV5-1 | ASSLAKTNTEAF
many | TRBV20-1 | SARRTGSGTEAF
many | TRBV12-3/TRBV12-4 | ASSGRPVRGYT
many | TRBV12-3/TRBV12-4 | ASSSPRTRAEAF
- | TRBV7-8 | ASSLAQGQYGYT
many | TRBV15 | ATSRDRRVAGGGDTQY
- | TRBV12-3/TRBV12-4 | ASSLAGGSGETQY
many | TRBV7-9 | ASSVQPETEAF
many | TRBV2 | ASSFQGTYGYT
few | TRBV18 | ASSPGTSGYEQY
many | TRBV21-1 | ASSNLKSAENNEQF
many | TRBV7-2 | ASSLNPSRANTEAF
many | TRBV20-1 | SALANLNTEAF
many | TRBV5-1 | ASSPTQGPAF
many | TRBV3-1 | ASSQDSAGTGEAF